Reported below is one TCR beta chain. Trimming pared 0 bases from V and 9 bases from J, leaving 21 bases between. This CDR3 has 16 amino acids. CDR1 GTSNPN and CDR2 SVGIG come from the germline V gene (reference sequence). The record originates from a study of cytomegalovirus exposure and HLA in healthy donors. The PCR ran on 60 Vbeta and 13 Jbeta primers. Clones were sequenced by immunoSEQ multiplex PCR, and TCRdb holds only the in-frame ones, with some missing. The table includes about 150,000 clones, around three quarters detected once. This sequence originates from a woman in her thirties or forties in good health and CMV-seronegative. The sequenced sample was PBMCs. This rearrangement joins TRBV30 to TRBJ1-5, with D tentatively TRBD1 (6 bases). CDR3 sequence reads: CAWSVPYPRGLSPQHF. In DNA form, the CDR3 reads TGTGCCTGGAGTGTCCCTTACCCCAGGGGTTTATCGCCCCAGCATTTT.